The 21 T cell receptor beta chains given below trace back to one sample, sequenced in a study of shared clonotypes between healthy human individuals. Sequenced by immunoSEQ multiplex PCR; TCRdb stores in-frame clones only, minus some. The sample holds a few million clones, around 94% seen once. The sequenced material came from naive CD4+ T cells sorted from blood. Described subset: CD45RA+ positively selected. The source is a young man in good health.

This CDR3 reads CASSPPGKREGCFF. CDR3 bases: TGTGCCAGCTCACCACCGGGGAAGCGGGAGGGCTGTTTCTTC. The chain employs TRBV18 and TRBJ2-1, with 10 nucleotides matching TRBD2. V gave up 0 bases and J gave up 16 bases; unmatched junction bases: 9. The CDR3 length is 14 residues. CDR1 and CDR2 from the germline V gene are KGHSH and LQKENI.

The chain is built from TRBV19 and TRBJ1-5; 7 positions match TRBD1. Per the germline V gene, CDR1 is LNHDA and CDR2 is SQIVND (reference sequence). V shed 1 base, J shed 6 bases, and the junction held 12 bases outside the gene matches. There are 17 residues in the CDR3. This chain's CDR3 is CASSIVGGAKSSQPQHF. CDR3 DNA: TGTGCCAGTAGTATAGTAGGGGGCGCAAAGAGTAGTCAGCCCCAGCATTTT.

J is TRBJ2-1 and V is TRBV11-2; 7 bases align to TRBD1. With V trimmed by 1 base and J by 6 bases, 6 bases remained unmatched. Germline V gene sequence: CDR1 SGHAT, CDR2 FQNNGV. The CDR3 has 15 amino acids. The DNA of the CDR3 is TGTGCCAGCAGCTTAGGCTCAGCAGGGGGCAATGAGCAGTTCTTC. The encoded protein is CASSLGSAGGNEQFF.

This CDR3 is CASSLSTATNEKLFF. The CDR3 nucleotides are TGCGCCAGCAGTCTTTCTACTGCAACTAATGAAAAACTGTTTTTT. This sequence joins TRBV10-2 and TRBJ1-4; no firm D call. Trimming left V 5 bases short and J 0 bases short, with 10 bases between. The CDR3 extends over 15 amino acids. Germline V gene sequence: CDR1 WSHSY, CDR2 SAAADI.

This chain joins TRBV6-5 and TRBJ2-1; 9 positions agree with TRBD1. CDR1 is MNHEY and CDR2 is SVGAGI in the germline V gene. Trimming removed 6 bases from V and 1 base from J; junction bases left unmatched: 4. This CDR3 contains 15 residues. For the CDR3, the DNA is TGTGCCAGCAGCCCTGACAGGGGGTCCTACAATGAGCAGTTCTTC. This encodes CASSPDRGSYNEQFF.

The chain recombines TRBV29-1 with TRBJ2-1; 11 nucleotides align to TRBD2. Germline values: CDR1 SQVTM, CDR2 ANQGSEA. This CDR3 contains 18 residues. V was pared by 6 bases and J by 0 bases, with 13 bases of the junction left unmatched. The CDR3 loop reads CSVWRTSGYKSSYNEQFF. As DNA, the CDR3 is TGCAGCGTCTGGAGGACTAGCGGGTACAAGAGCTCCTACAATGAGCAGTTCTTC.

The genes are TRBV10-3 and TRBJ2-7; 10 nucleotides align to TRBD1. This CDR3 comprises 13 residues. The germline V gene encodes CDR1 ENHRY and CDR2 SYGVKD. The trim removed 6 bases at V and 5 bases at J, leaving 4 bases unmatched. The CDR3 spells CAIRGTGAHEQYF. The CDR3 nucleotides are TGTGCCATCAGAGGGACAGGGGCCCACGAGCAGTACTTC.

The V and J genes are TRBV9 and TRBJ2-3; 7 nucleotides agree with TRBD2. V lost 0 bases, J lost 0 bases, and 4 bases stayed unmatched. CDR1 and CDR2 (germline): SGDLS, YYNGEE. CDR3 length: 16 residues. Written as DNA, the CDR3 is TGTGCCAGCAGCGTAGTCTCAGCGGGGAGCACAGATACGCAGTATTTT. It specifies CASSVVSAGSTDTQYF.

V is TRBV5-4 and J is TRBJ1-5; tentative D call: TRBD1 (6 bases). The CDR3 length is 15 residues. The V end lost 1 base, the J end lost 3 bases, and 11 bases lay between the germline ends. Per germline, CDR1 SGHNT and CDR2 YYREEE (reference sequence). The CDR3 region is CASSLKGGPNQPQHF. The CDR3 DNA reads TGTGCCAGCAGCTTGAAGGGGGGGCCCAATCAGCCCCAGCATTTT.

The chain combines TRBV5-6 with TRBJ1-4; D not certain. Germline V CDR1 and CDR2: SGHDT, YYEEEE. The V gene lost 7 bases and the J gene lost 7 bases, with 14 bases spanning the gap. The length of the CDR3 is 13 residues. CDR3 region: CASSSAPGEKLFF. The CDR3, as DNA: TGTGCCAGCTCCTCCGCCCCGGGTGAAAAACTGTTTTTT.

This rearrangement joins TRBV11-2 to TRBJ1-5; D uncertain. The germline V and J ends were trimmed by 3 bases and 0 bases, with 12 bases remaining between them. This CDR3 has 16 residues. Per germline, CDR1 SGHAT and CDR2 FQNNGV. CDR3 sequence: CASSFIAGYSNQPQHF. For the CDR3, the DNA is TGTGCCAGCAGCTTTATAGCCGGGTATAGCAATCAGCCCCAGCATTTT.

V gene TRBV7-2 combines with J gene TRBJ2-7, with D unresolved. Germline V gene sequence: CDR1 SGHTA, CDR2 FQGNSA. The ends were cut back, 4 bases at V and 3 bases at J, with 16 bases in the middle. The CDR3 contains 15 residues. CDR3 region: CASSWDTANGYEQYF. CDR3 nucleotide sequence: TGTGCCAGCAGCTGGGATACCGCCAATGGCTACGAGCAGTACTTC.

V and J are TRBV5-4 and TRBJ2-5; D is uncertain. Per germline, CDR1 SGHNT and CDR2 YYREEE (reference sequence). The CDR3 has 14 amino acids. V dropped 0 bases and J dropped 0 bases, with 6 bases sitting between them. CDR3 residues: CASSLVTDQETQYF. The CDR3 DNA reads TGTGCCAGCAGCTTGGTGACGGACCAAGAGACCCAGTACTTC.

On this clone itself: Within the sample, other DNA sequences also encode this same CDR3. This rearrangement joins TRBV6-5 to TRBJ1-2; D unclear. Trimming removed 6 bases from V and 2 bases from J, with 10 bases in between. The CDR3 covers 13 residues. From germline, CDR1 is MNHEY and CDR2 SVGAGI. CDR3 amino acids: CASRPTLNYGYTF. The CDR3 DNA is TGTGCCAGCAGACCCACACTCAACTATGGCTACACCTTC.

CDR3: CASSPLPGPGNTDTQYF. The DNA of the CDR3 is TGTGCCAGCTCACCGCTACCGGGACCAGGAAACACAGATACGCAGTATTTT. The V and J genes are TRBV18 and TRBJ2-3; D could derive from TRBD1 or TRBD2 (5 bases each). Trimming removed 3 bases at V and 2 bases at J, with 18 bases between. Germline CDR1 is KGHSH and CDR2 is LQKENI. This CDR3 has 17 residues.

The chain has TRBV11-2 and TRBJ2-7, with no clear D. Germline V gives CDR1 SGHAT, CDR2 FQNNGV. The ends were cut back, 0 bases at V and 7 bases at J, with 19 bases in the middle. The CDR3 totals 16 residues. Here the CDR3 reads CASSLEGWEGPSEQYF. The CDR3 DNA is TGTGCCAGCAGCTTAGAGGGTTGGGAAGGCCCCTCTGAGCAGTACTTC.

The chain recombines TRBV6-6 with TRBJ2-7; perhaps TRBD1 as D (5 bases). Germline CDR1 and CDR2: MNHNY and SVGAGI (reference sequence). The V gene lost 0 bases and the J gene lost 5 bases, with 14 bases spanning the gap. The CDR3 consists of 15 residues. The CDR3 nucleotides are TGTGCCAGCAGTTACTCGCTCAGGGTTCGAAACGAGCAGTACTTC. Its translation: CASSYSLRVRNEQYF.

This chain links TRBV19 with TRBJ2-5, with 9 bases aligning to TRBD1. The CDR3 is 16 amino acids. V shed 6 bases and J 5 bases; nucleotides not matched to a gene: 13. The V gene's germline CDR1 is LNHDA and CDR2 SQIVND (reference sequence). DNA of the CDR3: TGTGCCAGTAGCACTACTCGGACAGGGGCCGGGGAGACCCAGTACTTC. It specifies CASSTTRTGAGETQYF. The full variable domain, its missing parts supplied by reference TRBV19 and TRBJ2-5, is DGGITQSPKYLFRKEGQNVTLSCEQNLNHDAMYWYRQDPGQGLRLIYYSQIVNDFQKGDIAEGYSVSREKKESFPLTVTSAQKNPTAFYLCASSTTRTGAGETQYFGPGTRLLVL.

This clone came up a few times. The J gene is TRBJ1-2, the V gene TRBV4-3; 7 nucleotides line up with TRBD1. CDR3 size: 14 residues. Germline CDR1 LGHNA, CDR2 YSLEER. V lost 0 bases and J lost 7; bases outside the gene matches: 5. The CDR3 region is CASSQDSGTVGYTF. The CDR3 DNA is TGCGCCAGCAGCCAAGATTCCGGGACAGTTGGCTACACCTTC.

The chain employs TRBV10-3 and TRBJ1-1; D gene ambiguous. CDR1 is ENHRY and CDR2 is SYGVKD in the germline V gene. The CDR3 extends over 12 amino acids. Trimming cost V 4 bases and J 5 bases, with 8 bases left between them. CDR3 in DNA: TGTGCCATCAGTGCCTACGGAACTGAAGCTTTCTTT. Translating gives CAISAYGTEAFF.

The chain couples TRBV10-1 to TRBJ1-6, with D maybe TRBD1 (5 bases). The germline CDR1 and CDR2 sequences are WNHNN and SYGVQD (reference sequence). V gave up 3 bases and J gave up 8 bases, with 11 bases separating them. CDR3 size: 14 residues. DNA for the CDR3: TGCGCCAGCAGTGAAAGCCAGGGTTATTCACCCCTCCACTTT. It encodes CASSESQGYSPLHF.